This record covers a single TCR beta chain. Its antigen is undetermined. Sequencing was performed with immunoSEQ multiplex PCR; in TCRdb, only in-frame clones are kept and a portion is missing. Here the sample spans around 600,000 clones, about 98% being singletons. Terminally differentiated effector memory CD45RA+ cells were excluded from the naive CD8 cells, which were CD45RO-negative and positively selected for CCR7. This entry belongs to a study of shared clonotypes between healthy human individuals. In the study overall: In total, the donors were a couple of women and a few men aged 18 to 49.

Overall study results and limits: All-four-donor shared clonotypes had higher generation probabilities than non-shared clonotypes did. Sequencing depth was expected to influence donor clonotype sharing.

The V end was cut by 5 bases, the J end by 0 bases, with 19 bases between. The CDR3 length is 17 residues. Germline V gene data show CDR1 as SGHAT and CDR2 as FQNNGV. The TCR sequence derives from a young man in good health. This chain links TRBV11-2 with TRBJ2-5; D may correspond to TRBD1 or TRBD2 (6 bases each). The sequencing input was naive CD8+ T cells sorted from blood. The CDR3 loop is CASSPEGGQMYQETQYF. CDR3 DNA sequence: TGTGCCAGCAGCCCTGAGGGGGGCCAAATGTACCAAGAGACCCAGTACTTC.